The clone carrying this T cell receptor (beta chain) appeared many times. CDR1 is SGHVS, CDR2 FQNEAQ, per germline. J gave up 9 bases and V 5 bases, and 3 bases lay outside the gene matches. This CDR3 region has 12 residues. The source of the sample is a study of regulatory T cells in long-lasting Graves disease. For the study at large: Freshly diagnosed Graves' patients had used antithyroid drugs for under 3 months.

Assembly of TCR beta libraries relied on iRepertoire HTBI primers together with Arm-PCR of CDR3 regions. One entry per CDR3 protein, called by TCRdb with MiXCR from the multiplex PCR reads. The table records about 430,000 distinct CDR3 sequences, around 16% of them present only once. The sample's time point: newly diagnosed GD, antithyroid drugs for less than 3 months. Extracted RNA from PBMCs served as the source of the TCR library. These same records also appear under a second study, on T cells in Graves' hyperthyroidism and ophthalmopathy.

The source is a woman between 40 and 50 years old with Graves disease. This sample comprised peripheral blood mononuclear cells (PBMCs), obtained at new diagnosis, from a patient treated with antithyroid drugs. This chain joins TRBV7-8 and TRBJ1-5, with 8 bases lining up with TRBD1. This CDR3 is CASSLGTGPQHF. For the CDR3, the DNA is TGTGCCAGCAGCCTAGGGACAGGGCCCCAGCATTTT.